These 27 T cell receptor beta chains came from one sample sequenced in a study of Ad26.COV2.S vaccination and SARS-CoV-2 variants. Assay: immunoSEQ multiplex PCR; the TCRdb copy retains only in-frame clones and omits some. Here the sample spans hundreds of thousands of clones, approximately 81% being singletons. Treatment: around 19 received Ad26.COV2.S at low or high dose, single or two shots; a few received placebo; per-sample allocation not given. Sampling happened 63 days after the first vaccine or placebo injection. The sequencing used peripheral blood, collected in a trial of Ad26.COV2.S vaccine versus placebo. These receptors were taken from a person aged 18-65 years who received the Ad26.COV2.S COVID-19 vaccine or a placebo.

This clone was detected a few times. The rearrangement uses TRBV5-1 and TRBJ1-1; no clear D. The V and J ends lost 0 bases and 4 bases respectively, with 4 bases between them. The germline V gene encodes CDR1 SGHRS and CDR2 YFSETQ. CDR3 size: 12 residues. The CDR3 bases are TGCGCCAGCAGCTTGGGACTCACTGAAGCTTTCTTT. Translating it yields CASSLGLTEAFF.

The gene calls are TRBV6-4 and TRBJ2-1; TRBD2 aligns across 8 bases. Germline lookup yields CDR1 MRHNA and CDR2 SNTAGT. The trim removed 0 bases at V and 2 bases at J, leaving 3 bases unmatched. This CDR3 is built from 16 residues. The CDR3 loop is CASSDSPGLAYNEQFF. In DNA, the CDR3 is TGTGCCAGCAGTGACTCCCCGGGACTAGCCTACAATGAGCAGTTCTTC.

V gene TRBV9 combines with J gene TRBJ2-3; 13 nucleotides align to TRBD2. The J segment lost 2 bases and the V segment lost 0 bases, leaving 6 bases of the junction unmatched. This CDR3 contains 18 residues. Germline CDR1 and CDR2: SGDLS and YYNGEE. CDR3 residues: CASSVATGTSGITDTQYF. In nucleotides, the CDR3 is TGTGCCAGCAGCGTAGCTACTGGGACTAGCGGGATCACAGATACGCAGTATTTT.

The chain employs TRBV27 and TRBJ2-7; perhaps TRBD2 as D (6 bases). V lost 8 bases and J lost 3, with 11 bases in between. The CDR3 totals 12 residues. Germline CDR1 MNHEY, CDR2 SMNVEV (reference sequence). CDR3 protein: CASRNSGYEQYF. CDR3 DNA sequence: TGTGCCAGCCGAAATAGCGGCTACGAGCAGTACTTC.

On this clone itself: The same CDR3 arises from other DNA sequences in this sample as well. The chain combines TRBV30 with TRBJ2-7; D uncertain. From germline, CDR1 is GTSNPN and CDR2 SVGIG (reference sequence). The V end was cut by 3 bases, the J end by 1 base, with 4 bases between. CDR3 length: 11 amino acids. Here the CDR3 DNA reads TGTGCCTGGAGGGCTTCCTACGAGCAGTACTTC. Encoded protein: CAWRASYEQYF.

The J gene is TRBJ1-5, the V gene TRBV5-6; D call uncertain. Between the trimmed V and J ends, which lost 3 bases and 5 bases, there was a span of 9 bases. CDR3 length equals 13 residues. The germline CDR1 and CDR2 sequences are SGHDT and YYEEEE. CDR3 in DNA: TGTGCCAGCAGCTCCCCTTATTATCAGCCCCAGCATTTT. Encoded protein: CASSSPYYQPQHF.

This clone was counted only a few times. V and J are TRBV7-9 and TRBJ1-4; 8 bases line up with TRBD1. The CDR3 has 15 residues. The germline gives CDR1 SEHNR, CDR2 FQNEAQ (reference sequence). V was clipped by 6 bases and J by 4 bases; unmatched bases: 7. This CDR3 is CASSRTGNSNEKLFF. DNA for the CDR3: TGTGCCAGCAGTCGGACAGGGAATAGTAATGAAAAACTGTTTTTT.

This clone was counted many times. The chain employs TRBV7-9 and TRBJ1-1; TRBD1 is a possible D gene (6 bases). This CDR3 contains 15 residues. Trimming took 4 bases from V and 5 from J, leaving 17 bases between them. The germline CDR1 and CDR2 sequences are SEHNR and FQNEAQ (reference sequence). The CDR3 loop is CASSSYGGRGTEAFF. CDR3 nucleotide sequence: TGTGCCAGCAGCTCCTACGGTGGTAGGGGGACTGAAGCTTTCTTT.

The CDR3 here is CASSGIHGLDQFF. The CDR3, as DNA: TGTGCCAGCAGCGGGATACACGGTCTCGACCAGTTCTTC. The chain has TRBV6-4 and TRBJ2-1, with D maybe TRBD2 (5 bases). Germline CDR1 reads MRHNA; CDR2 reads SNTAGT. This CDR3 comprises 13 residues. The V end was cut by 6 bases, the J end by 13 bases, with 19 bases between.

The genes are TRBV6-6 and TRBJ1-5; 9 bases are shared with TRBD1. The CDR3 is made up of 15 amino acids. V lost 3 bases, J lost 6 bases, and 6 bases stayed unmatched. Germline CDR1 reads MNHNY; CDR2 reads SVGAGI (reference sequence). DNA of the CDR3: TGTGCCAGCAGTTATTGGACAGGGGTATCTCAGCCCCAGCATTTT. This sequence encodes CASSYWTGVSQPQHF.

The J gene is TRBJ2-3, the V gene TRBV9, with D possibly TRBD1 on 7 matching bases. Trimming removed 0 bases at V and 1 base at J, with 12 bases between. The CDR3 is 16 residues long. The germline V gene has CDR1 SGDLS and CDR2 YYNGEE. In DNA, the CDR3 is TGTGCCAGCAGCGTAGTGGAGGGGGCCCGCACAGATACGCAGTATTTT. It is translated as CASSVVEGARTDTQYF.

This rearrangement joins TRBV29-1 to TRBJ2-3; TRBD2 matches 12 bases. The germline V gene has CDR1 SQVTM and CDR2 ANQGSEA. This CDR3 spans 15 amino acids. With 3 bases clipped from V and 3 bases from J, the junction kept 4 bases outside the gene matches. The CDR3 bases are TGCAGCGTTGAGCTAGCGGGAGGGCCTACAGATACGCAGTATTTT. Translated, it gives CSVELAGGPTDTQYF.

The chain combines TRBV7-2 with TRBJ1-1; D is undetermined. Trimming removed 2 bases at V and 2 bases at J, with 12 bases between. Germline CDR1 is SGHTA and CDR2 is FQGNSA. This CDR3 region has 15 residues. The CDR3 sequence is CASSLYWQSNTEAFF. DNA of the CDR3: TGTGCCAGCAGCTTATATTGGCAGAGTAACACTGAAGCTTTCTTT.

The chain joins TRBV4-1 to TRBJ2-4; D is possibly TRBD1 or TRBD2 (5 bases each). The CDR3 extends over 17 amino acids. V shed 2 bases and J shed 0 bases, with 14 bases lying between them. The germline gives CDR1 MGHRA, CDR2 YSYEKL. CDR3 sequence: CASSQLPGTKAKNIQYF. The CDR3 region has the DNA TGCGCCAGCAGCCAACTCCCCGGGACGAAAGCCAAAAACATTCAGTACTTC.

The chain couples TRBV6-6 to TRBJ2-7; D is possibly TRBD1 (6 bases). The germline V gene has CDR1 MNHNY and CDR2 SVGAGI (reference sequence). The CDR3 totals 14 residues. The V end lost 6 bases, the J end lost 2 bases, and 14 bases lay between the germline ends. CDR3 in amino acids: CASREDSRTYEQYF. The CDR3 nucleotides are TGTGCCAGCAGAGAGGACAGCCGAACCTACGAGCAGTACTTC.

The count of this clone is one. J is TRBJ2-3 and V is TRBV19; D perhaps matches TRBD2 (5 bases). This CDR3 is 16 amino acids long. Trimming took off 4 bases at V and 2 bases at J, with 16 bases between the two ends. From germline, CDR1 is LNHDA and CDR2 SQIVND (reference sequence). CDR3 region: CASSRGPILDTDTQYF. The CDR3 DNA reads TGTGCCAGTAGTAGAGGGCCAATTCTGGACACAGATACGCAGTATTTT.

This chain joins TRBV6-2 or TRBV6-3 and TRBJ2-1; D possibly corresponds to TRBD1 (6 bases). V dropped 5 bases and J dropped 1 base, with 6 bases sitting between them. CDR1 MNHEY and CDR2 SVGEGT come from the germline V gene. CDR3 length: 13 residues. This CDR3 is CASSGQSYNEQFF. For the CDR3, the DNA is TGTGCCAGCAGTGGACAGTCCTACAATGAGCAGTTCTTC.

The chain recombines TRBV3-1 (or the pseudogene TRBV3-2) with TRBJ2-2; 7 nucleotides agree with TRBD1. The V gene's germline CDR1 is LGHDT and CDR2 YNNKEL (reference sequence). V was pared by 5 bases and J by 3 bases, with 12 bases of the junction left unmatched. This CDR3 is 17 amino acids long. CDR3 sequence (DNA): TGTGCCAGCAGCTTAGCTATAGGGGGCTTCCACACCGGGGAGCTGTTTTTT. This encodes CASSLAIGGFHTGELFF.

V usage is TRBV5-4 and J usage is TRBJ2-7; 12 positions match TRBD1. Germline V CDR1 and CDR2: SGHNT, YYREEE (reference sequence). There are 17 residues in the CDR3. V was pared by 3 bases and J by 5 bases, with 12 bases of the junction left unmatched. The CDR3 DNA reads as TGTGCCAGCAGCTGGACACCGGGACAGGGGGCGAAACACGAGCAGTACTTC. It yields the protein CASSWTPGQGAKHEQYF.

The rearrangement joins TRBV6-2 or TRBV6-3 to TRBJ2-1; D remains ambiguous. V was cut by 4 bases and J by 9 bases, with 10 bases left in between. Germline V lookup: CDR1 MNHEY, CDR2 SVGEGT. This CDR3 comprises 12 residues. This CDR3 is CASSLSSIEQFF. The CDR3 region has the DNA TGTGCCAGCAGTTTAAGTTCAATTGAGCAGTTCTTC.

The V call is TRBV5-4, the J call TRBJ1-3, with a weak D call TRBD1 (6 bases). Germline V gene lookup returns CDR1 SGHNT and CDR2 YYREEE (reference sequence). The CDR3 consists of 14 residues. Trimming pared 6 bases from V and 0 bases from J, leaving 10 bases between. The DNA of the CDR3 is TGTGCCAGCAAGGACAGAGTCTCTGGAAACACCATATATTTT. Its translation: CASKDRVSGNTIYF. Looking up the rest from reference TRBV5-4 and TRBJ1-3 gives the full variable domain: ETGVTQSPTHLIKTRGQQVTLRCSSQSGHNTVSWYQQALGQGPQFIFQYYREEENGRGNFPPRFSGLQFPNYSSELNVNALELDDSALYLCASKDRVSGNTIYFGEGSWLTVV.

V usage is TRBV15 and J usage is TRBJ1-5, with D maybe TRBD1 (6 bases). The CDR3 is 16 residues long. V lost 0 bases to trimming and J lost 6 bases, with 15 bases between them. Germline V gene sequence: CDR1 LNHNV, CDR2 YYDKDF (reference sequence). The CDR3: CATSRDKKGRGQPQHF. The DNA for the CDR3 is TGTGCCACCAGCAGAGATAAGAAAGGCAGGGGTCAGCCCCAGCATTTT.

This clone was observed a few times. The chain employs TRBV7-2 and TRBJ2-5, with a tentative D call TRBD1 (6 bases). Trimming stripped 7 bases from V and 1 base from J, with 16 bases between. This CDR3 spans 15 amino acids. From germline, CDR1 is SGHTA and CDR2 FQGNSA. CDR3 coding DNA: TGTGCCAGCACCCTGTGGACAGTGGGCCAAGAGACCCAGTACTTC. It encodes CASTLWTVGQETQYF.

The chain has TRBV7-9 and TRBJ2-7; tentative D call: TRBD1 (5 bases). CDR3 length: 13 amino acids. CDR1 and CDR2 from the germline V gene are SEHNR and FQNEAQ (reference sequence). The V and J ends lost 5 bases and 2 bases respectively, with 10 bases between them. CDR3 DNA: TGTGCCAGCAGCGCCAGGGAAACCTACGAGCAGTACTTC. It is translated as CASSARETYEQYF.

The genes are TRBV5-1 and TRBJ2-7; TRBD2 matches at 11 bases. Germline loops: CDR1 SGHRS, CDR2 YFSETQ. Germline trimming cut 2 bases from V and 0 bases from J; bases unmatched to any gene: 10. The CDR3 extends over 18 amino acids. CDR3 in DNA: TGCGCCAGCAGCTTTAGCAGTAGCGGGAGGGGAAGCTCCTACGAGCAGTACTTC. Translation: CASSFSSSGRGSSYEQYF.

CDR3 residues: CASSYLGLAGDTQYF. CDR3 bases: TGTGCCAGCAGTTACCTTGGACTAGCGGGGGATACGCAGTATTTT. This chain links TRBV6-2 or TRBV6-3 with TRBJ2-3; 12 positions agree with TRBD2. V gave up 2 bases and J gave up 6 bases; unmatched junction bases: 3. Germline values: CDR1 MNHEY, CDR2 SVGEGT. CDR3 length equals 15 residues.

DNA for the CDR3: TGTGCCAGCAGTCCAAGCGTAGGCTCTGGAAACACCATATATTTT. This sequence encodes CASSPSVGSGNTIYF. The chain combines TRBV7-9 with TRBJ1-3; D gene unclear. V shed 6 bases and J shed 0 bases, with 12 bases lying between them. The CDR3 extends over 15 amino acids. In germline, CDR1 is SEHNR, CDR2 FQNEAQ (reference sequence).